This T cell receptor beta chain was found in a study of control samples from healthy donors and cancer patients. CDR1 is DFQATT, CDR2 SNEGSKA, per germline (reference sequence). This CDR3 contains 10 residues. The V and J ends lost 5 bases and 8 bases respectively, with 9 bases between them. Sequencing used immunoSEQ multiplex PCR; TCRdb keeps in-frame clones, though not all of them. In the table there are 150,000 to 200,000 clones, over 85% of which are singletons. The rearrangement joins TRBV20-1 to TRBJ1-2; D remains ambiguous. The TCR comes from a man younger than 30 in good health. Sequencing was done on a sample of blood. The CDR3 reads CSAGSEGYTF. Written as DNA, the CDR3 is TGCAGTGCTGGTAGTGAAGGCTACACCTTC.